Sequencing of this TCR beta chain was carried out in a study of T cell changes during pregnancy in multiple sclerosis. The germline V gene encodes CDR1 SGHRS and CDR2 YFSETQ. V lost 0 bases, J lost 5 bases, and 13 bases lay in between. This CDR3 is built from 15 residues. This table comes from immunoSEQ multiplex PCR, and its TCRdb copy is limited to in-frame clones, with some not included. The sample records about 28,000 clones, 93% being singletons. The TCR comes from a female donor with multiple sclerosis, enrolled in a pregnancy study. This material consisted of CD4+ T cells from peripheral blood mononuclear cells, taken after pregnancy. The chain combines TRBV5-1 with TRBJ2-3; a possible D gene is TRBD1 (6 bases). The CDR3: CASSLVAGAGDTQYF. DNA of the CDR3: TGCGCCAGCAGCTTGGTGGCAGGGGCTGGAGATACGCAGTATTTT.